The T cell receptor (beta chain) described here comes from a study of Ad26.COV2.S vaccination and SARS-CoV-2 variants. Study-wide context: Intramuscular Ad26.COV2.S at 5x10^10 or 1x10^11 viral particles.

Study conclusions and caveats: While placebo recipients had lower spike-specific TCR breadth, vaccine recipients had more.

The sample's treatment: 15 to 20 received Ad26.COV2.S at low or high dose, single or two shots; 5 received placebo; per-sample allocation not given. Collection of the samples took place on day 63 after the first injection of vaccine or placebo. Germline values: CDR1 SGHAT, CDR2 FQNNGV. The V and J ends lost 1 base and 3 bases respectively, with 8 bases between them. The CDR3 extends over 14 amino acids. As regards this clone: Its antigen remains unidentified.

The assay was immunoSEQ multiplex PCR, and TCRdb's table has in-frame clones only and misses some. The sample yields approximately 450,000 clones, 80% to 95% seen once. The source is a person aged 18 to 59 who received the Ad26.COV2.S COVID-19 vaccine or a placebo. Material: peripheral blood, obtained in a trial of Ad26.COV2.S vaccine versus placebo. The rearrangement joins TRBV11-2 to TRBJ2-3; D possibly corresponds to TRBD1 (5 bases). CDR3 in DNA: TGTGCCAGCAGCTTAGTTAAGGGGACAGATACGCAGTATTTT. Encoded protein: CASSLVKGTDTQYF.